Shown below are 26 T cell receptor beta chains from a single sample sequenced in a study of cytomegalovirus exposure and HLA in healthy donors. The PCR used 60 Vbeta and 13 Jbeta primers. Produced via immunoSEQ multiplex PCR; TCRdb's table is partial and in-frame only. Here the sample spans around 75,000 clones, 76% being singletons. Sequencing was carried out using PBMCs. These receptors were obtained from a man aged 18 to 35 in good health and CMV-seronegative.

This clone was observed a few times. The V and J genes are TRBV19 and TRBJ2-3; D may be TRBD1 (5 bases). Germline V CDR1 and CDR2: LNHDA, SQIVND (reference sequence). Trimming shortened V by 7 bases and J by 4 bases, and 12 bases separated the two germline ends. The CDR3 has 13 residues. The CDR3 sequence: CASNRQLADTQYF. CDR3 DNA sequence: TGTGCCAGTAATAGACAGTTAGCAGATACGCAGTATTTT.

This clone appeared once. This chain joins TRBV19 and TRBJ1-5, with 8 bases identical to TRBD1. The J segment lost 6 bases and the V segment lost 5 bases, leaving 9 bases of the junction unmatched. The CDR3 covers 15 residues. Germline assignment: CDR1 LNHDA and CDR2 SQIVND (reference sequence). The CDR3 sequence: CASSAGQGWGQPQHF. The DNA of the CDR3 is TGTGCCAGTAGTGCCGGACAGGGCTGGGGTCAGCCCCAGCATTTT. The variable domain in full, completed from reference TRBV19 and TRBJ1-5, reads DGGITQSPKYLFRKEGQNVTLSCEQNLNHDAMYWYRQDPGQGLRLIYYSQIVNDFQKGDIAEGYSVSREKKESFPLTVTSAQKNPTAFYLCASSAGQGWGQPQHFGDGTRLSIL.

The chain employs TRBV28 and TRBJ2-2; 13 positions agree with TRBD2. The CDR3 has 20 amino acids. V trimming: 3 bases; J trimming: 0 bases; junction bases outside the gene matches: 10. Germline assignment: CDR1 MDHEN and CDR2 SYDVKM. In nucleotides, the CDR3 is TGTGCCAGCAGTTTCTGGACTGGACTAGCGGGGGCCGCGAACACCGGGGAGCTGTTTTTT. This translates into CASSFWTGLAGAANTGELFF.

The V gene is TRBV28, the J gene TRBJ2-7, with TRBD2 matching 11 bases. The CDR3 covers 14 residues. After removal of 8 bases from V and 2 bases from J, the junction contained 5 bases not matched to a gene. The germline CDR1 and CDR2 sequences are MDHEN and SYDVKM. CDR3 DNA sequence: TGTGCCAGCCGAATAGCGGGAGGGACCTACGAGCAGTACTTC. It is translated as CASRIAGGTYEQYF. Complete variable domain (other parts from reference TRBV28 and TRBJ2-7): DVKVTQSSRYLVKRTGEKVFLECVQDMDHENMFWYRQDPGLGLRLIYFSYDVKMKEKGDIPEGYSVSREKKERFSLILESASTNQTSMYLCASRIAGGTYEQYFGPGTRLTVT.

The rearrangement links TRBV28 to TRBJ1-5; 12 bases match TRBD1. V lost 9 bases, J lost 6 bases, and 12 bases stayed unmatched. The length of the CDR3 is 16 residues. CDR1 and CDR2 from the germline V gene are MDHEN and SYDVKM. For the CDR3, the DNA is TGTGCCAGTCTCGATCCGGGACAGGGGGCGATTCAGCCCCAGCATTTT. It encodes CASLDPGQGAIQPQHF. The full variable domain, in which reference TRBV28 and TRBJ1-5 provide the parts outside the CDR3, is DVKVTQSSRYLVKRTGEKVFLECVQDMDHENMFWYRQDPGLGLRLIYFSYDVKMKEKGDIPEGYSVSREKKERFSLILESASTNQTSMYLCASLDPGQGAIQPQHFGDGTRLSIL.

The V and J genes are TRBV28 and TRBJ2-7, with 12 bases identical to TRBD2. The J segment lost 2 bases and the V segment lost 3 bases, leaving 5 bases of the junction unmatched. Germline assignment: CDR1 MDHEN and CDR2 SYDVKM. The CDR3 consists of 16 residues. The CDR3 DNA reads as TGTGCCAGCAGTTTTACTAGCGGGGGGCCTACCTACGAGCAGTACTTC. Translated: CASSFTSGGPTYEQYF. Drawing the rest from reference TRBV28 and TRBJ2-7, the complete variable domain is DVKVTQSSRYLVKRTGEKVFLECVQDMDHENMFWYRQDPGLGLRLIYFSYDVKMKEKGDIPEGYSVSREKKERFSLILESASTNQTSMYLCASSFTSGGPTYEQYFGPGTRLTVT.

The table lists this clone with a few counts. The chain recombines TRBV6-6 with TRBJ1-6; D is unresolved. The CDR3 sequence is 14 residues long. CDR1 is MNHNY, CDR2 SVGAGI, per germline (reference sequence). V was trimmed by 8 bases and J by 9 bases, leaving 17 bases between them. CDR3 amino acids: CASGTAAIGSPLHF. CDR3 DNA sequence: TGTGCCAGCGGCACAGCCGCAATTGGTTCACCCCTCCACTTT.

In its sample, this clone was seen a few times. CDR3 nucleotides: TGTGCCAGCAGCTCTGGACTAGCGGGGTTGAGGGGCACAGATACGCAGTATTTT. Protein sequence: CASSSGLAGLRGTDTQYF. The chain employs TRBV9 and TRBJ2-3, with TRBD2 matching over 12 bases. The V segment lost 4 bases and the J segment 1 base; nucleotides outside the gene matches: 10. This CDR3 comprises 18 residues. Germline lookup yields CDR1 SGDLS and CDR2 YYNGEE.

Only a few counts were recorded for this clone. The rearrangement joins TRBV9 to TRBJ2-1; 16 positions match TRBD2. Germline CDR1 and CDR2: SGDLS and YYNGEE. CDR3 length: 16 amino acids. J lost 7 bases, V lost 4 bases, and 5 bases had no gene match. The CDR3 DNA sequence: TGTGCCAGCAGCCCTGGGACTAGCGGGGGGGCGAATGAGCAGTTCTTC. It yields the protein CASSPGTSGGANEQFF.

This clone was counted a few times. The chain uses TRBV19 and TRBJ1-2; 7 bases fit TRBD1. CDR1 and CDR2 from the germline V gene are LNHDA and SQIVND (reference sequence). V dropped 7 bases and J dropped 6; count of bases not matched to a gene: 8. The CDR3 runs 13 residues. The CDR3 DNA reads TGTGCCAGTAACCCGCATGACAGGGATGGCTACACCTTC. It translates to CASNPHDRDGYTF.

This chain joins TRBV5-5 and TRBJ1-2; 8 bases match TRBD1. CDR1 is SGHKS, CDR2 YYEKEE, per germline (reference sequence). The V gene end was trimmed by 1 base and the J gene end by 4 bases; junction bases not matched to a gene: 12. This CDR3 is 17 amino acids long. This chain's CDR3 is CASSLTTGGLFSYGYTF. CDR3 nucleotides: TGTGCCAGCAGCTTGACTACAGGGGGACTTTTTAGCTATGGCTACACCTTC.

The chain has TRBV9 and TRBJ1-1; the match to TRBD1 covers 10 bases. Germline CDR1 is SGDLS and CDR2 is YYNGEE. With 3 bases clipped from V and 2 bases from J, the junction kept 7 bases outside the gene matches. This CDR3 contains 16 residues. CDR3 bases: TGTGCCAGCAGCGCCCGGACAGGGGGGGGAAACACTGAAGCTTTCTTT. Protein: CASSARTGGGNTEAFF.

This clone was observed a single time. The chain has TRBV7-8 and TRBJ2-1; D gene ambiguous. From germline, CDR1 is SGHVS and CDR2 FQNEAQ. Trimming pared 5 bases from V and 4 bases from J, leaving 12 bases between. This CDR3 region has 14 residues. The chain's CDR3 is CASSLTFPYNEQFF. CDR3 coding DNA: TGTGCCAGCAGCCTAACCTTCCCTTACAATGAGCAGTTCTTC.

The rearrangement joins TRBV7-2 to TRBJ2-5; 7 bases are shared with TRBD1. The trim removed 5 bases at V and 4 bases at J, leaving 10 bases unmatched. Germline V gene data show CDR1 as SGHTA and CDR2 as FQGNSA. There are 15 residues in the CDR3. The CDR3: CASSEGTVRPETQYF. The CDR3 DNA reads TGTGCCAGCAGCGAGGGGACAGTCAGACCAGAGACCCAGTACTTC. Combining the CDR3 with reference TRBV7-2 and TRBJ2-5 gives the whole variable domain GAGVSQSPSNKVTEKGKDVELRCDPISGHTALYWYRQSLGQGLEFLIYFQGNSAPDKSGLPSDRFSAERTGGSVSTLTIQRTQQEDSAVYLCASSEGTVRPETQYFGPGTRLLVL.

J is TRBJ2-2 and V is TRBV10-3; D gene ambiguous. Germline V gene lookup returns CDR1 ENHRY and CDR2 SYGVKD. Deletions cut 5 bases from V and 8 bases from J, with 18 bases between. This CDR3 has 15 residues. The CDR3 region has the DNA TGTGCCATCAGTACAAGTGGTGGAGAATTGGGGGAGCTGTTTTTT. Encoded protein: CAISTSGGELGELFF.

This clone was seen only a few times. The chain carries TRBV9 and TRBJ2-3; 7 bases agree with TRBD1. The germline gives CDR1 SGDLS, CDR2 YYNGEE. The CDR3 loop spans 13 amino acids. Trimming cost V 5 bases and J 5 bases; bases outside gene matches: 5. CDR3 in amino acids: CASSDSGGDTQYF. The CDR3 bases are TGTGCCAGCAGTGACTCAGGGGGAGATACGCAGTATTTT.

The rearrangement uses TRBV6-1 and TRBJ2-2; weak D call: TRBD2 (5 bases). Between the trimmed V and J ends, which lost 2 bases and 4 bases, there was a span of 14 bases. Germline V gene lookup returns CDR1 MNHNS and CDR2 SASEGT. This CDR3 contains 16 residues. CDR3 nucleotides: TGTGCCAGCAGTGAAATGTTCCCCGCGGGCACCGGGGAGCTGTTTTTT. Amino acid sequence: CASSEMFPAGTGELFF.

This clone appeared a single time. CDR3 bases: TGTGCCTGGAGTGTACCCTCCCGGACAGGGAATGGCTACACCTTC. Amino acid sequence: CAWSVPSRTGNGYTF. J is TRBJ1-2 and V is TRBV30, with 8 bases that match TRBD1. Germline V gene lookup returns CDR1 GTSNPN and CDR2 SVGIG (reference sequence). The CDR3 is made up of 15 amino acids. V trimming: 0 bases; J trimming: 6 bases; junction bases outside the gene matches: 9.

This rearrangement joins TRBV2 to TRBJ2-7; the D gene is possibly TRBD1 (5 bases). The germline V gene encodes CDR1 SNHLY and CDR2 FYNNEI. The CDR3 runs 13 residues. V gave up 9 bases and J gave up 5 bases, with 17 bases separating them. CDR3 sequence: CASGRRVSNEQYF. CDR3 nucleotides: TGTGCCAGTGGCCGCAGGGTTTCCAACGAGCAGTACTTC.

This clone was seen just once. The genes are TRBV4-3 and TRBJ1-3, with TRBD1 as a possible D gene (5 bases). Germline V gene sequence: CDR1 LGHNA, CDR2 YSLEER. The CDR3 spans 15 residues. V was pared by 0 bases and J by 2 bases, with 8 bases between. The CDR3 spells CASSQDAGAGNTIYF. The CDR3 DNA sequence: TGCGCCAGCAGCCAAGATGCGGGGGCTGGAAACACCATATATTTT.

The chain joins TRBV18 to TRBJ2-7; D possibly corresponds to TRBD1 (6 bases). Trimming took off 6 bases at V and 7 bases at J, with 16 bases between the two ends. In germline, CDR1 is KGHSH, CDR2 LQKENI. The CDR3 consists of 13 residues. Here the CDR3 DNA reads TGTGCCAGCTCGCCCTTATCCGGGACAGAGCAGTACGTC. It is translated as CASSPLSGTEQYV.

This clone has a single count. The rearrangement uses TRBV30 and TRBJ1-2; 8 bases map to TRBD1. J was trimmed by 4 bases and V by 0 bases; bases with no gene match: 7. Per germline, CDR1 GTSNPN and CDR2 SVGIG (reference sequence). The CDR3 loop spans 15 amino acids. The CDR3 sequence: CAWSVAGQAIYGYTF. The CDR3 bases are TGTGCCTGGAGTGTTGCGGGACAGGCCATCTATGGCTACACCTTC.

On this clone itself: This sample includes further DNA sequences coding for the same CDR3. V and J are TRBV5-1 and TRBJ1-1; D is possibly TRBD1 (5 bases). The V end lost 1 base, the J end lost 1 base, and 14 bases lay between the germline ends. The CDR3 runs to 16 residues. Germline-derived CDR1 and CDR2 are SGHRS and YFSETQ. DNA for the CDR3: TGCGCCAGCAGCTTGTTCTCCACAGGAGAGAACACTGAAGCTTTCTTT. Encoded protein: CASSLFSTGENTEAFF.

The chain uses TRBV7-9 and TRBJ2-1; D not resolved. V lost 1 base, J lost 5 bases, and 21 bases lay in between. CDR1 is SEHNR, CDR2 FQNEAQ, per germline (reference sequence). The CDR3 extends over 18 amino acids. The CDR3, as DNA: TGTGCCAGCAGCTTAGTGCTTCGAGTCGAACTTACCGACAATGAGCAGTTCTTC. Protein sequence: CASSLVLRVELTDNEQFF.

This clone has only one observation. The V call is TRBV6-1, the J call TRBJ2-7; 7 bases are a match to TRBD1. CDR1 is MNHNS, CDR2 SASEGT, per germline. With V trimmed by 4 bases and J by 1 base, 7 bases remained unmatched. CDR3 size: 15 residues. This CDR3 reads CASSARQGGSYEQYV. The CDR3, as DNA: TGTGCCAGCAGTGCTCGACAGGGTGGTTCCTACGAGCAGTACGTC.

This chain joins TRBV6-4 and TRBJ2-1; 8 nucleotides line up with TRBD2. V lost 8 bases to trimming and J lost 2 bases; unmatched junction nucleotides: 2. Germline V gene sequence: CDR1 MRHNA, CDR2 SNTAGT. CDR3 length: 13 residues. CDR3 sequence reads: CASRGGAYNEQFF. CDR3 bases: TGTGCCAGCCGGGGGGGGGCCTACAATGAGCAGTTCTTC.